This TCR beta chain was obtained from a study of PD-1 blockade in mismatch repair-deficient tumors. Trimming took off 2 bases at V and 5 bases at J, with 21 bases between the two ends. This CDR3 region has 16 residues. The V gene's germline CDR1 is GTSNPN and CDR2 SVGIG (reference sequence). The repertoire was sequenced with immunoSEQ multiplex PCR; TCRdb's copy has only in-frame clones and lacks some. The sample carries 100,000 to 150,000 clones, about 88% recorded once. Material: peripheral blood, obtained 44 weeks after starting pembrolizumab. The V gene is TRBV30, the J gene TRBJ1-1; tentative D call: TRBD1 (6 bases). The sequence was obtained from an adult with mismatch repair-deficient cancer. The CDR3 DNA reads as TGTGCCTGGAGTCTACAGGGTTTAAAATTCTCGACTGAAGCTTTCTTT. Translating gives CAWSLQGLKFSTEAFF.